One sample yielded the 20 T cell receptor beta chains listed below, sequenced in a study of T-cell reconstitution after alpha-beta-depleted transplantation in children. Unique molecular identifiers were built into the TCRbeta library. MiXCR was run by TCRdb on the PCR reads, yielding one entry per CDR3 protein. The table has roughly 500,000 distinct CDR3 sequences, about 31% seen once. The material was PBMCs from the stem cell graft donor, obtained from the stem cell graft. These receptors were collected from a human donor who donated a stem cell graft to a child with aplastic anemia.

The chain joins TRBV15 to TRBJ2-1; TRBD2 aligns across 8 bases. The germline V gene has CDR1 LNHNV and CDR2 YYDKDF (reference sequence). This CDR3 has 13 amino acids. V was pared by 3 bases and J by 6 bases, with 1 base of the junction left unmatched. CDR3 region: CATSSREGNEQFF. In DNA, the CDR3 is TGTGCCACCAGCAGTCGGGAGGGCAATGAGCAGTTCTTC.

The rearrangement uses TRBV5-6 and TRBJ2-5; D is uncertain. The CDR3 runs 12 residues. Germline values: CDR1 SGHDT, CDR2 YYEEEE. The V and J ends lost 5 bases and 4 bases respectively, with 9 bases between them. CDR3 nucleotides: TGTGCCAGCAGGGCTCCCGCAGAGACCCAGTACTTC. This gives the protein CASRAPAETQYF.

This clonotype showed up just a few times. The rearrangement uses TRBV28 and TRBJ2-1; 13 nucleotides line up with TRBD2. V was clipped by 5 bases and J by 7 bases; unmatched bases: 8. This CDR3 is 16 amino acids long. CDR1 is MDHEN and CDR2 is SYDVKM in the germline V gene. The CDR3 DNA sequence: TGTGCCAGCAGTACGGGACTAGCGGGATATTGGAATGAGCAGTTCTTC. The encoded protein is CASSTGLAGYWNEQFF.

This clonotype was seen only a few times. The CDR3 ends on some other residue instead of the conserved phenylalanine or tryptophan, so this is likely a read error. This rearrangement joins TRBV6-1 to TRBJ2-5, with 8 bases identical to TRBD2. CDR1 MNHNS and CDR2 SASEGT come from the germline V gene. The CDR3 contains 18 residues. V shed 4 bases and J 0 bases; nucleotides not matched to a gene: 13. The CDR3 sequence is CASSATGTRSPYQETQYV. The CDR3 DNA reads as TGTGCCAGCAGTGCCACCGGGACTAGATCTCCCTACCAAGAGACCCAGTACGTC.

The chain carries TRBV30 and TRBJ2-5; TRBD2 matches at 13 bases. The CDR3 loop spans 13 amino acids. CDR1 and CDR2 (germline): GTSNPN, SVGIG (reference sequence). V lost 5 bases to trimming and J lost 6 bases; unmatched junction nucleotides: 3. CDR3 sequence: CAWGTSGAKTQYF. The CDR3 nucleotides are TGTGCCTGGGGGACTAGCGGGGCGAAGACCCAGTACTTC.

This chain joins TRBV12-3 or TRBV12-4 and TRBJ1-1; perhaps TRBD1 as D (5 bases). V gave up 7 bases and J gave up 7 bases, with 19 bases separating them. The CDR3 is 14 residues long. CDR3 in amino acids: CASIQWGRAGEAFF. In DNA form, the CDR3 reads TGTGCCAGCATCCAGTGGGGGAGAGCGGGTGAAGCTTTCTTT.

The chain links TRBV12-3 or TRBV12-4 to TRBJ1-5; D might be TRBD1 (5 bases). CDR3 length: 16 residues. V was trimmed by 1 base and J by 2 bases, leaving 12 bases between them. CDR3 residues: CASSLVGGGGNQPQHF. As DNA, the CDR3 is TGTGCCAGCAGTTTAGTGGGGGGGGGAGGCAATCAGCCCCAGCATTTT.

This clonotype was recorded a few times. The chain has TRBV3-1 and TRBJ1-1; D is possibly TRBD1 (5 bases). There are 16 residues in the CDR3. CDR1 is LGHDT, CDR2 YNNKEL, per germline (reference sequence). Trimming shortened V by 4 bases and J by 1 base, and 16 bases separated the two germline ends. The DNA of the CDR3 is TGTGCCAGCAGCCTGAGGGCCAGGGTGGCGAACACTGAAGCTTTCTTT. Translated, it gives CASSLRARVANTEAFF.

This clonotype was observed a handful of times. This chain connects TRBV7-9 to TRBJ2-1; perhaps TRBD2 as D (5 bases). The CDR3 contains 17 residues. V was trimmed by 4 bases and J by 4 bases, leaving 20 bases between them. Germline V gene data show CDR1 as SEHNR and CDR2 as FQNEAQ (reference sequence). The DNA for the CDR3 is TGTGCCAGCAGCTCGAGGAGAGCGGAGGAGCCTTACAATGAGCAGTTCTTC. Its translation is CASSSRRAEEPYNEQFF.

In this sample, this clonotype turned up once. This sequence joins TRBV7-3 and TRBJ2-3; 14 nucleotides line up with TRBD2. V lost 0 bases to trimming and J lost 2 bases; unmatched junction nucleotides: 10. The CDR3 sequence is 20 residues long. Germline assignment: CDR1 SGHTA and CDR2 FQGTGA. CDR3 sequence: CASSLTGLAGAPKNTDTQYF. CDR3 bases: TGTGCCAGCAGCTTAACGGGACTAGCGGGAGCTCCGAAGAACACAGATACGCAGTATTTT.

This CDR3 reads CASSQRTGQGGDTQYF. The DNA of the CDR3 is TGCGCCAGCAGCCAAAGGACGGGACAGGGGGGCGATACGCAGTATTTT. The chain uses TRBV4-1 and TRBJ2-3; 11 nucleotides line up with TRBD1. This CDR3 region has 16 residues. Looked up from germline, CDR1 is MGHRA and CDR2 is YSYEKL. Unmatched junction bases numbered 7, after V lost 2 bases and J lost 6 bases.

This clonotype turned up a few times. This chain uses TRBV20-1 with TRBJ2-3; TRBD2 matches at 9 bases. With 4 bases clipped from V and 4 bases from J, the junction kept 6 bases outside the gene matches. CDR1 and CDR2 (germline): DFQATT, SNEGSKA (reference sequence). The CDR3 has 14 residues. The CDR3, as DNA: TGCAGTGCTAAGCTAGCGGGACGGCCAGATACGCAGTATTTT. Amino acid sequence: CSAKLAGRPDTQYF.

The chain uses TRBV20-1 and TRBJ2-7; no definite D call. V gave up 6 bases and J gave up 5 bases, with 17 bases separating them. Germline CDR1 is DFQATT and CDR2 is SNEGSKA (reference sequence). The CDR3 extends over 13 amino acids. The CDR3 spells CSAPTGTINEQYF. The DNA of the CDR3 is TGCAGTGCCCCCACCGGAACTATCAACGAGCAGTACTTC.

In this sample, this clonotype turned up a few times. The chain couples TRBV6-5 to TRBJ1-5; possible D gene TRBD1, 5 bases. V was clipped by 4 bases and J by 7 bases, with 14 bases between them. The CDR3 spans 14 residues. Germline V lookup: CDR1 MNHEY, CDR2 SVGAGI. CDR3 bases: TGTGCCAGCAGTTTGGGAGGGAACAGGCAGCCCCAGCATTTT. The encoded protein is CASSLGGNRQPQHF.

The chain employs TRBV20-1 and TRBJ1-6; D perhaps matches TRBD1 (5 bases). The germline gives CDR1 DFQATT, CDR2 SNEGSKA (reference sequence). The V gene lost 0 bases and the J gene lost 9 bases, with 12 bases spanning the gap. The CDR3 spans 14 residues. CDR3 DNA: TGCAGTGCTAGAGACGCAGGGCCAAGTTCACCCCTCCACTTT. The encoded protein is CSARDAGPSSPLHF.

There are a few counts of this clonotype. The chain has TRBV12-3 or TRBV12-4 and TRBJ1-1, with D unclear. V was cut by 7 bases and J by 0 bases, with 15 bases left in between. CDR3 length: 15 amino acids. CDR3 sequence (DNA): TGTGCCAGCACTTCTCGAAGCGGGGTGAACACTGAAGCTTTCTTT. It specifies CASTSRSGVNTEAFF.

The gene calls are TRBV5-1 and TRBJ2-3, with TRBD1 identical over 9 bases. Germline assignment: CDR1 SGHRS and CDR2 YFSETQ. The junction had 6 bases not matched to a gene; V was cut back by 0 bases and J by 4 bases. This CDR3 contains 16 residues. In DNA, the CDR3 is TGCGCCAGCAGCTTGGATGGGACAGGGAACGCAGATACGCAGTATTTT. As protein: CASSLDGTGNADTQYF. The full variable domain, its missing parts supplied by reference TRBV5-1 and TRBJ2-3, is KAGVTQTPRYLIKTRGQQVTLSCSPISGHRSVSWYQQTPGQGLQFLFEYFSETQRNKGNFPGRFSGRQFSNSRSEMNVSTLELGDSALYLCASSLDGTGNADTQYFGPGTRLTVL.

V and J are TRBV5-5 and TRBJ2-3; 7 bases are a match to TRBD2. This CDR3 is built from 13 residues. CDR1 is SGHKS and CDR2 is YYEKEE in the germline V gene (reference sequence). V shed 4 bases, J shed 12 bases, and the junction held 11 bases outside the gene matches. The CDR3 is CASSNLAVLSQYF. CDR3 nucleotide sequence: TGTGCCAGCAGCAACCTAGCGGTCCTTAGCCAGTATTTT.

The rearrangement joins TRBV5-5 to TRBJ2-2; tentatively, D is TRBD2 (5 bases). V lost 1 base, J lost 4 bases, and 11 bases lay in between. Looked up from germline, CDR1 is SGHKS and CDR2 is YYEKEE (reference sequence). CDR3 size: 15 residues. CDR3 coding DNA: TGTGCCAGCAGCTTGTTAGGGAGCGGCACCGGGGAGCTGTTTTTT. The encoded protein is CASSLLGSGTGELFF.

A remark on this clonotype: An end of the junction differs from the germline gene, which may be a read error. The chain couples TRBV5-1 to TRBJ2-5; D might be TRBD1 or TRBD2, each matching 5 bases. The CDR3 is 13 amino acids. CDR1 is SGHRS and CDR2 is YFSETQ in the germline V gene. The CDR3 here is CASSSQGGETQYF. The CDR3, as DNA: TGTGCCAGCAGTTCGCAGGGCGGGGAGACCCAGTACTTC.